This T cell receptor (beta chain) was observed in a study of T cells after yellow fever vaccination. This clonotype has more than one count but fewer than ten. Using its own MiXCR run on the 5' RACE reads, TCRdb lists one record per CDR3 protein. This sample yields 340,000 or so distinct CDR3 sequences, of which under 15% are seen a single time; 2.5% to 3.5% belongs to the top ten. V lost 0 bases, J lost 11 bases, and 16 bases lay in between. Germline V lookup: CDR1 DFQATT, CDR2 SNEGSKA (reference sequence). This CDR3 spans 13 amino acids. Sequences were derived from CD4+ T cells sorted from PBMCs, sampled 15 days after the yellow fever booster vaccination. The clonotype comes from a man younger than 35 who received the YFV17D yellow fever vaccine. The chain has TRBV20-1 and TRBJ1-1; no definite D call. This chain's CDR3 is CSARDLGGQRAFF. In DNA, the CDR3 is TGCAGTGCTAGAGATCTAGGCGGCCAAAGGGCTTTCTTT.